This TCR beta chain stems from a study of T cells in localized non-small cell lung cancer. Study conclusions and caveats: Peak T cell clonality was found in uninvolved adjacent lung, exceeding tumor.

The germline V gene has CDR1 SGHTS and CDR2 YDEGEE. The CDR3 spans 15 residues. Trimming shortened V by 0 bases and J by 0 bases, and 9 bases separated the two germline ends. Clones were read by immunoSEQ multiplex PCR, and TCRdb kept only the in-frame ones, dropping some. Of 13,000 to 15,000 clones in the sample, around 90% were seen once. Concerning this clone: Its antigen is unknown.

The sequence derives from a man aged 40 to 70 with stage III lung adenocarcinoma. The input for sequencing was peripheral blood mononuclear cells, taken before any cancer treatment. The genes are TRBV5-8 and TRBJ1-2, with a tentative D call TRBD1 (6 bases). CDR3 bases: TGTGCCAGCAGCTTGGTAACAGGGACTAACTATGGCTACACCTTC. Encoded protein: CASSLVTGTNYGYTF.